The 30 T cell receptor beta chains below come from one sample, sequenced in a study of identical twins. TCRdb processed the 5' RACE reads anew with MiXCR; each CDR3 protein has one entry. The table lists 570,000 or so distinct CDR3 sequences, roughly 9.5% of them singletons. A further study also used this sample, focusing on yellow fever vaccine responses in identical twins.

The sequencing input was PBMCs. The receptor set was obtained from a woman under 30 in good health.

There are a few counts of this clonotype. The chain has TRBV7-9 and TRBJ2-1, with D possibly matching TRBD2 (6 bases). Trimming stripped 4 bases from V and 10 bases from J, with 17 bases between. Germline CDR1 is SEHNR and CDR2 is FQNEAQ (reference sequence). CDR3 length: 14 residues. CDR3 sequence: CASSSTTSFREQFF. CDR3 DNA: TGTGCCAGCAGCTCGACGACTAGTTTCAGGGAGCAGTTCTTC.

This clonotype was found a few times. This chain connects TRBV4-2 to TRBJ2-1, with 7 positions matching TRBD2. The CDR3 extends over 17 amino acids. After removal of 4 bases from V and 8 bases from J, the junction contained 17 bases not matched to a gene. The germline CDR1 and CDR2 sequences are LGHNA and YNFKEQ. The CDR3 DNA is TGTGCCAGCAGCCGGACCATCCGGGGGGATGGTCTCCATGAGCAGTTCTTC. It specifies CASSRTIRGDGLHEQFF.

In its sample, this clonotype was seen many times. This rearrangement joins TRBV12-3 or TRBV12-4 to TRBJ2-7, with D perhaps TRBD2 (5 bases). The CDR3 totals 13 residues. The V gene lost 6 bases and the J gene lost 5 bases, with 14 bases spanning the gap. The CDR3 sequence: CASRRSSSDEQYF. For the CDR3, the DNA is TGTGCCAGCAGACGTTCTAGCAGCGACGAGCAGTACTTC.

This clonotype was observed many times. The chain couples TRBV4-2 to TRBJ2-7; TRBD1 agrees at 8 bases. Looked up from germline, CDR1 is LGHNA and CDR2 is YNFKEQ. V gave up 1 base and J gave up 7 bases; unmatched junction bases: 15. This CDR3 is built from 17 residues. CDR3 in DNA: TGTGCCAGCAGCCAAGTGGTTTCCCGGCAGGGGGCGAATGAGCAGTACTTC. Protein product: CASSQVVSRQGANEQYF.

Here the CDR3 reads CASSQEKGRWQYF. The CDR3 DNA reads as TGTGCCAGCAGCCAAGAAAAGGGGCGGTGGCAGTACTTC. This rearrangement joins TRBV3-1 to TRBJ2-7, with a possible D match to TRBD1 (5 bases). Per the germline V gene, CDR1 is LGHDT and CDR2 is YNNKEL (reference sequence). V lost 0 bases, J lost 9 bases, and 12 bases lay in between. The CDR3 consists of 13 residues.

The rearrangement uses TRBV4-2 and TRBJ1-2, with D possibly matching TRBD1 (6 bases). CDR3 length: 18 amino acids. V lost 6 bases to trimming and J lost 1 base, with 24 bases between them. Germline V lookup: CDR1 LGHNA, CDR2 YNFKEQ. The CDR3 nucleotides read TGTGCCAGCAGGGACAAGATGTGGGACAAAGAAAATAACTATGGCTACACCTTC. Protein product: CASRDKMWDKENNYGYTF.

This clonotype was detected ten times or more. The CDR3 is CASSLRDPSYNEQFF. The CDR3 nucleotides read TGTGCCAGCAGTCTCAGAGACCCTTCCTACAATGAGCAGTTCTTC. V is TRBV7-8 and J is TRBJ2-1; D not certain. Trimming stripped 6 bases from V and 1 base from J, with 13 bases between. The CDR3 contains 15 residues. Germline lookup yields CDR1 SGHVS and CDR2 FQNEAQ. The full variable domain, with the rest looked up from reference TRBV7-8 and TRBJ2-1, is GAGVSQSPRYKVAKRGQDVALRCDPISGHVSLFWYQQALGQGPEFLTYFQNEAQLDKSGLPSDRFFAERPEGSVSTLKIQRTQQEDSAVYLCASSLRDPSYNEQFFGPGTRLTVL.

This CDR3 reads CASRPQGWEPQHF. CDR3 nucleotides: TGCGCCAGCAGGCCTCAGGGGTGGGAGCCCCAGCATTTT. The V gene is TRBV10-2, the J gene TRBJ1-5; weak D call: TRBD1 (6 bases). Germline CDR1 and CDR2: WSHSY and SAAADI. This CDR3 is built from 13 residues. The germline V and J ends were trimmed by 6 bases and 8 bases, with 14 bases remaining between them.

This sequence joins TRBV20-1 and TRBJ2-3; 7 nucleotides line up with TRBD2. Germline-derived CDR1 and CDR2 are DFQATT and SNEGSKA (reference sequence). The CDR3 spans 15 residues. The V gene end was trimmed by 5 bases and the J gene end by 0 bases; junction bases not matched to a gene: 8. As DNA, the CDR3 is TGCAGTGCTCTCGTTGACGGGGGGAGCACAGATACGCAGTATTTT. This encodes CSALVDGGSTDTQYF.

Many counts were recorded for this clonotype. V gene TRBV14 combines with J gene TRBJ2-7; no clear D. This CDR3 is 16 amino acids long. Per the germline V gene, CDR1 is SGHDN and CDR2 is FVKESK. V lost 0 bases to trimming and J lost 3 bases, with 15 bases between them. The CDR3 DNA is TGTGCCAGCAGCCAAGATGGCCGCCGGCGCTTCTACGAGCAGTACTTC. It is translated as CASSQDGRRRFYEQYF. The full variable domain, in which reference TRBV14 and TRBJ2-7 provide the parts outside the CDR3, is EAGVTQFPSHSVIEKGQTVTLRCDPISGHDNLYWYRRVMGKEIKFLLHFVKESKQDESGMPNNRFLAERTGGTYSTLKVQPAELEDSGVYFCASSQDGRRRFYEQYFGPGTRLTVT.

The gene calls are TRBV6-5 and TRBJ2-6; no clear D gene. CDR1 and CDR2 (germline): MNHEY, SVGAGI. The CDR3 spans 15 residues. With 3 bases removed from V and 0 bases from J, the gap between germline ends came to 6 bases. The CDR3 bases are TGTGCCAGCAGTTATATGCACTCTGGGGCCAACGTCCTGACTTTC. As protein: CASSYMHSGANVLTF.

This clonotype was counted between two and nine times. This chain connects TRBV6-1 to TRBJ2-6, with D possibly matching TRBD1 (5 bases). The CDR3 runs to 16 residues. V lost 7 bases, J lost 3 bases, and 16 bases lay in between. Germline CDR1 reads MNHNS; CDR2 reads SASEGT. CDR3 protein: CASTHRTLSGANVLTF. The CDR3 DNA follows: TGTGCCAGCACTCACAGGACGCTTAGTGGGGCCAACGTCCTGACTTTC.

The genes are TRBV2 and TRBJ2-1; 8 bases map to TRBD2. Germline CDR1 and CDR2: SNHLY and FYNNEI. The CDR3 runs 16 residues. V was pared by 4 bases and J by 0 bases, with 5 bases of the junction left unmatched. In nucleotides, the CDR3 is TGTGCCAGCAGTGTTAGCGGGATGAGCTCCTACAATGAGCAGTTCTTC. It encodes CASSVSGMSSYNEQFF. Drawing the rest from reference TRBV2 and TRBJ2-1, the complete variable domain is EPEVTQTPSHQVTQMGQEVILRCVPISNHLYFYWYRQILGQKVEFLVSFYNNEISEKSEIFDDQFSVERPDGSNFTLKIRSTKLEDSAMYFCASSVSGMSSYNEQFFGPGTRLTVL.

The chain links TRBV15 to TRBJ2-2, with D unclear. In germline, CDR1 is LNHNV, CDR2 YYDKDF (reference sequence). Deletions cut 6 bases from V and 3 bases from J, with 8 bases between. The CDR3 extends over 13 amino acids. The DNA for the CDR3 is TGTGCCACCAGAGGACGGGACACCGGGGAGCTGTTTTTT. Residues: CATRGRDTGELFF.

The CDR3 nucleotides read TGTGCCAGCATCACTCCTCGGGGACGGTCTGAAGCTTTCTTT. Translating it yields CASITPRGRSEAFF. The rearrangement joins TRBV2 to TRBJ1-1; weak D call: TRBD1 (5 bases). Trimming took off 7 bases at V and 6 bases at J, with 18 bases between the two ends. The CDR3 is 14 residues long. Germline lookup yields CDR1 SNHLY and CDR2 FYNNEI. Based on the CDR3 plus reference TRBV2 and TRBJ1-1, the full variable domain is EPEVTQTPSHQVTQMGQEVILRCVPISNHLYFYWYRQILGQKVEFLVSFYNNEISEKSEIFDDQFSVERPDGSNFTLKIRSTKLEDSAMYFCASITPRGRSEAFFGQGTRLTVV.

The chain carries TRBV28 and TRBJ1-4, with no clear D. Germline V lookup: CDR1 MDHEN, CDR2 SYDVKM. The CDR3 runs to 12 residues. Trimming removed 8 bases at V and 6 bases at J, with 10 bases between. CDR3 protein: CASDSGYEKLFF. Written as DNA, the CDR3 is TGTGCCAGCGATTCAGGATATGAAAAACTGTTTTTT.

This clonotype occurred a few times. The V gene is TRBV3-1, the J gene TRBJ2-5, with 7 bases lining up with TRBD2. The CDR3 has 16 residues. Losses at the gene ends were 1 base for V and 5 bases for J; bases not matched to a gene: 10. Germline CDR1 and CDR2: LGHDT and YNNKEL (reference sequence). This chain's CDR3 is CASSQGVRASGETQYF. CDR3 nucleotide sequence: TGTGCCAGCAGCCAAGGGGTGAGGGCTAGCGGTGAGACCCAGTACTTC.

V and J are TRBV7-2 and TRBJ2-3, with 9 bases fitting TRBD2. The CDR3 is 15 residues long. V was pared by 1 base and J by 5 bases, with 4 bases of the junction left unmatched. Per the germline V gene, CDR1 is SGHTA and CDR2 is FQGNSA. The DNA for the CDR3 is TGTGCCAGCAGCTTAGTGGGACTAGCCAAAGATACGCAGTATTTT. Translation: CASSLVGLAKDTQYF.

Ten or more counts support this clonotype. The V gene is TRBV20-1, the J gene TRBJ2-5; 10 bases are a match to TRBD2. The CDR3 is made up of 17 amino acids. Trimming at V came to 5 bases and at J to 0 bases, leaving 12 bases not matched to a gene. Germline V gives CDR1 DFQATT, CDR2 SNEGSKA (reference sequence). This CDR3 is CSARSRTSGPYQETQYF. As DNA, the CDR3 is TGCAGTGCTCGAAGCAGGACTAGCGGACCGTACCAAGAGACCCAGTACTTC.

A few counts support this clonotype. This chain's CDR3 is CASSVNPGTGAYEQYF. In DNA form, the CDR3 reads TGTGCCAGCAGCGTAAATCCCGGGACAGGGGCCTACGAGCAGTACTTC. The chain uses TRBV12-3 or TRBV12-4 and TRBJ2-7; 10 nucleotides line up with TRBD1. The J segment lost 2 bases and the V segment lost 6 bases, leaving 10 bases of the junction unmatched. The CDR3 loop spans 16 amino acids.

This clonotype was found many times. The chain couples TRBV3-1 to TRBJ2-7; D is unclear. The germline CDR1 and CDR2 sequences are LGHDT and YNNKEL (reference sequence). This CDR3 comprises 13 residues. Trimming left V 0 bases short and J 2 bases short, with 5 bases between. The CDR3 sequence is CASSQDGAYEQYF. The CDR3 nucleotides are TGTGCCAGCAGCCAAGATGGGGCCTACGAGCAGTACTTC.

This chain joins TRBV4-3 and TRBJ2-6; tentative D call: TRBD1 (5 bases). Germline V gives CDR1 LGHNA, CDR2 YSLEER. There are 15 residues in the CDR3. V lost 1 base and J lost 4, with 8 bases in between. The CDR3 nucleotides are TGCGCCAGCAGCCAAGGCAGGGCCGGGGCCAACGTCCTGACTTTC. It yields the protein CASSQGRAGANVLTF.

This clonotype occurred a few times. The V and J genes are TRBV11-2 and TRBJ2-1, with TRBD2 matching 7 bases. The J segment lost 4 bases and the V segment lost 0 bases, leaving 6 bases of the junction unmatched. Germline CDR1 SGHAT, CDR2 FQNNGV. This CDR3 contains 16 residues. The CDR3 is CASSLDRAGWYNEQFF. The DNA for the CDR3 is TGTGCCAGCAGCTTAGATAGAGCGGGGTGGTACAATGAGCAGTTCTTC. Full variable domain (remainder filled in from reference TRBV11-2 and TRBJ2-1): EAGVAQSPRYKIIEKRQSVAFWCNPISGHATLYWYQQILGQGPKLLIQFQNNGVVDDSQLPKDRFSAERLKGVDSTLKIQPAKLEDSAVYLCASSLDRAGWYNEQFFGPGTRLTVL.

This clonotype was seen ten or more times. V is TRBV27 and J is TRBJ2-1; D not resolved. Germline V gene lookup returns CDR1 MNHEY and CDR2 SMNVEV (reference sequence). Deletions cut 5 bases from V and 8 bases from J, with 10 bases between. The CDR3 length is 12 residues. The chain's CDR3 is CASSNRGDEQFF. The CDR3 DNA is TGTGCCAGCAGTAACCGAGGCGATGAGCAGTTCTTC.

This clonotype has more than one count but fewer than ten. DNA of the CDR3: TGTGCCAGCAGTTTATCGGGGCTAGCGGGAGGCATCTCCTACGAGCAGTACTTC. Protein product: CASSLSGLAGGISYEQYF. The chain joins TRBV27 to TRBJ2-7; 11 bases align to TRBD2. Germline loops: CDR1 MNHEY, CDR2 SMNVEV (reference sequence). The ends lost 0 bases at V and 0 bases at J; junction bases unmatched: 7. The CDR3 runs to 18 residues.

This clonotype was observed many times. The CDR3 DNA sequence: TGTGCCAGCAGCCAAGGGGACAGGGCATGGGACAATGAGCAGTTCTTC. Protein product: CASSQGDRAWDNEQFF. This chain connects TRBV14 to TRBJ2-1; TRBD1 agrees at 9 bases. Losses at the gene ends were 1 base for V and 5 bases for J; bases not matched to a gene: 6. This CDR3 has 16 amino acids. Germline values: CDR1 SGHDN, CDR2 FVKESK.

This clonotype was found a few times. This chain connects TRBV11-2 to TRBJ2-4; 7 bases match TRBD1. Germline V gives CDR1 SGHAT, CDR2 FQNNGV. The trim removed 5 bases at V and 0 bases at J, leaving 4 bases unmatched. This CDR3 is built from 15 residues. For the CDR3, the DNA is TGTGCCAGCAGCCTAAACAGGGGAGCCAAAAACATTCAGTACTTC. Its protein is CASSLNRGAKNIQYF. Full variable domain (missing parts from reference TRBV11-2 and TRBJ2-4): EAGVAQSPRYKIIEKRQSVAFWCNPISGHATLYWYQQILGQGPKLLIQFQNNGVVDDSQLPKDRFSAERLKGVDSTLKIQPAKLEDSAVYLCASSLNRGAKNIQYFGAGTRLSVL.

This clonotype was counted a few times. The chain employs TRBV20-1 and TRBJ2-5; 7 positions match TRBD1. From germline, CDR1 is DFQATT and CDR2 SNEGSKA (reference sequence). The CDR3 runs to 13 residues. J lost 4 bases, V lost 4 bases, and 6 bases had no gene match. CDR3 DNA sequence: TGCAGTGCTACCCAACAGGGGCGAGAGACCCAGTACTTC. Translation gives CSATQQGRETQYF.

This clonotype was recorded a few times. The chain couples TRBV2 to TRBJ2-1; TRBD2 aligns across 10 bases. The length of the CDR3 is 16 residues. Germline CDR1 reads SNHLY; CDR2 reads FYNNEI. Trimming removed 3 bases from V and 2 bases from J; junction bases left unmatched: 4. The CDR3 here is CASSDGLAATYNEQFF. CDR3 sequence (DNA): TGTGCCAGCAGTGACGGACTAGCGGCCACCTACAATGAGCAGTTCTTC.

This clonotype was seen a few times. This chain uses TRBV4-1 with TRBJ2-3, with D perhaps matching TRBD1 (5 bases). Trimming took 1 base from V and 5 from J, leaving 13 bases between them. There are 15 residues in the CDR3. CDR1 is MGHRA, CDR2 YSYEKL, per germline. Here the CDR3 DNA reads TGCGCCAGCAGCCAAGGGGCAGGGCCTGGAGATACGCAGTATTTT. It specifies CASSQGAGPGDTQYF.